The rows below give T cell receptor beta chains drawn from one sample of a study of blood T cell repertoires in COVID-19. Repertoires were generated with immunoSEQ multiplex PCR, while TCRdb's copy carries only in-frame clones and drops some. The data contain a few hundred thousand clones, over 75% of them seen just once; the ten biggest clones take up approximately 4.2%. The sample consisted of PBMCs or T cells enriched from blood (not recorded which). Source of these receptors: a woman aged 25 to 45 who had recovered from COVID-19. CDR3s include the opening cysteine and the closing phenylalanine or tryptophan. D genes are given only for firm matches. Rows may omit the clone size; those that give it use once, few, many or a size class.

-	TRBV10-2	TRBJ2-1	-	CASSGTYNEQFF	TGCGCCAGCAGCGGGACTTACAATGAGCAGTTCTTC
TRBD2	TRBV9	TRBJ2-1	-	CASSVASGRVYNEQFF	TGTGCCAGCAGCGTAGCTAGCGGGAGAGTCTACAATGAGCAGTTCTTC
-	TRBV7-9	TRBJ2-3	-	CASSLVAVRTDTQYF	TGTGCCAGCAGCTTGGTAGCGGTCCGCACAGATACGCAGTATTTT
TRBD2	TRBV2	TRBJ2-7	-	CASSEALLGTSGRSSYEQYF	TGTGCCAGCAGTGAAGCGCTTCTAGGGACTAGCGGGAGGAGCTCCTACGAGCAGTACTTC
-	TRBV27	TRBJ2-3	-	CASSLLALGTDTQYF	TGTGCCAGCAGTTTACTAGCTCTAGGCACAGATACGCAGTATTTT
-	TRBV27	TRBJ1-6	-	CASSYLQGNSPLHF	TGTGCCAGCAGTTACCTCCAGGGTAATTCACCCCTCCACTTT
TRBD1	TRBV6-4	TRBJ2-5	-	CASSQTGGQETQYF	TGTGCCAGCAGCCAGACAGGGGGCCAAGAGACCCAGTACTTC
TRBD1	TRBV25-1	TRBJ2-7	-	CASSVRQGAKSYEQYF	TGTGCCAGCAGTGTCCGCCAGGGGGCTAAATCCTACGAGCAGTACTTC
-	TRBV18	TRBJ1-5	once	CASSLRQFDQPQHF	TGTGCCAGCTCACTTAGACAATTTGATCAGCCCCAGCATTTT
-	TRBV10-2	TRBJ2-2	once	CASRGYIGGVGELFF	TGCGCCAGCAGGGGTTATATTGGGGGCGTCGGGGAGCTGTTTTTT
-	TRBV28	TRBJ1-5	once	CASSLLATSGNSQPQHF	TGTGCCAGCAGTTTATTAGCCACCAGCGGCAACAGTCAGCCCCAGCATTTT